This is a list of T cell receptor beta chains from one sample in a study of blood T cells in healthy people across ages. TCRdb reanalysed the 5' RACE reads using MiXCR and keeps one entry per CDR3 protein. This table has 1.6 million or so distinct CDR3 sequences, roughly 30% appearing once. The sample taken for sequencing was blood. These receptors were obtained from a woman aged 25 to 45 in good health. CDR3s include the opening cysteine and the closing phenylalanine or tryptophan. A D gene is named only where the DNA matches it firmly. Some rows mark clone size as missing; the rest say once, few, many or name a class of expanded clone.

TRBD1 TRBJ1-1 TRBV7-3 . CASSLMGGDSEAFF TGTGCCAGCAGCTTAATGGGGGGGGACAGTGAAGCTTTCTTT
. TRBJ1-2 TRBV7-2 . CASSQGGGGGHYGYTF TGTGCCAGCAGCCAAGGGGGAGGAGGGGGTCACTATGGCTACACCTTC
. TRBJ2-7 TRBV10-3 few CAISESGTNQGEQYF TGTGCCATCAGTGAGTCTGGGACAAATCAGGGCGAGCAGTACTTC
. TRBJ1-1 TRBV6-1 few CASSATGSTEAFF TGTGCCAGCAGTGCCACAGGGTCCACTGAAGCTTTCTTT
. TRBJ2-3 TRBV21-1 few CARVWRDTQYF TGTGCCAGAGTATGGAGGGATACGCAGTATTTT
TRBD2 TRBJ2-3 TRBV4-2 . CACSGDETTDTQYF TGTGCTTGCAGCGGGGACGAGACCACAGATACGCAGTATTTT
TRBD1 TRBJ1-2 TRBV6-1 . CASSEPTGYYGYTF TGTGCCAGCAGTGAACCGACAGGGTACTATGGCTACACCTTC
TRBD2 TRBJ2-5 TRBV6-2/TRBV6-3 many CASSRGTSGGTETQYF TGTGCCAGCAGCCGAGGGACTAGCGGGGGGACAGAGACCCAGTACTTC
TRBD2 TRBJ2-5 TRBV7-3 once CTSSPSGGAVETQYF TGTACCAGCAGCCCCAGCGGGGGGGCCGTTGAGACCCAGTACTTC
. TRBJ2-1 TRBV10-3 . CAIGESSRDWGNEQFF TGTGCCATCGGTGAGTCGAGCAGGGATTGGGGCAATGAGCAGTTCTTC
TRBD2 TRBJ2-3 TRBV7-3 . CACSLTAGISTDTQYF TGTGCCTGCAGCTTAACAGCGGGAATAAGCACAGATACGCAGTATTTT
. TRBJ1-2 TRBV28 . CASSLQLRCDGYTF TGTGCCAGCAGTTTACAGCTACGGTGTGATGGCTACACCTTC
. TRBJ2-3 TRBV20-1 . CSPRLADTQYF TGCAGTCCTCGGTTGGCAGATACGCAGTATTTT
. TRBJ2-1 TRBV27 few CASKSGYREQFF TGTGCCAGCAAGTCCGGCTACCGCGAGCAGTTCTTC
. TRBJ2-1 TRBV4-1 . CASSQDGGALYNEQFF TGCGCCAGCAGCCAAGATGGGGGGGCCTTATACAATGAGCAGTTCTTC
. TRBJ2-7 TRBV6-1 few CASSEGLGRVGSYEQYF TGTGCCAGCAGTGAAGGTCTGGGCAGGGTCGGATCCTACGAGCAGTACTTC
. TRBJ1-2 TRBV20-1 . CSGEAMYYGYTF TGCAGTGGGGAGGCCATGTACTATGGCTACACCTTC
TRBD2 TRBJ2-1 TRBV3-1 . CASSRGGLAAYNEQFF TGTGCCAGCAGCCGAGGCGGGCTAGCGGCCTACAATGAGCAGTTCTTC
. TRBJ2-5 TRBV11-2 . CASSWTNQETQYF TGTGCCAGCAGCTGGACTAATCAAGAGACCCAGTACTTC
. TRBJ2-5 TRBV15 . CATSVGRITETQYF TGTGCCACCAGCGTGGGACGGATAACAGAGACCCAGTACTTC
. TRBJ1-1 TRBV6-1 . CASSEGYAAEAFF TGTGCCAGCAGTGAAGGTTACGCCGCTGAAGCTTTCTTT